The source of this T cell receptor (beta chain) is a study of CD8+ T cells in alopecia areata. Extracted from the samples, RNA was reverse transcribed into cDNA to serve as the sequencing template. The protocol was immunoSEQ multiplex PCR, while the TCRdb copy is restricted to in-frame clones and leaves out a portion. This sample yields more than 150,000 clones, of which 45% to 75% are seen a single time; around 3% belongs to the top ten. Treatment meaning: oral pan-JAK inhibitor, 5-10 mg twice daily. From alopecia areata patients, lesional scalp punch biopsies and peripheral blood were collected. Germline-derived CDR1 and CDR2 are SGHRS and YFSETQ. CDR3 length: 15 residues. V was pared by 5 bases and J by 0 bases, with 11 bases between.

The sample was CD4+ T cells sorted from blood, taken at week 4, from a patient treated with tofacitinib. The source is a human donor with alopecia areata. The chain joins TRBV5-1 to TRBJ1-4, with D perhaps matching TRBD1 (6 bases). DNA of the CDR3: TGCGCCAGCAGAGGGGGGCTTGCAACTAATGAAAAACTGTTTTTT. Amino acids: CASRGGLATNEKLFF.